The source of this TCR beta chain is a study of T cells in women clearing cervical HPV infection. Study-wide context: Donors had HPV16-related CIN3 or worse; 2 had invasive cancer.

Turning to this clone: The antigen remains unidentified. The junction differs from germline at one of its ends, possibly a read error. The read terminates 3 residues before the CDR3 end, so the remaining end is supplied by the germline J gene.

Only in-frame clones appear in the TCRdb table, and some are missing; sequencing was by immunoSEQ multiplex PCR. The sample includes roughly 15,000 clones. The CDR3 is made up of 13 amino acids. Germline CDR1 SGHNT, CDR2 YENEEA. The study's findings and limits: TRBV6-7 relative abundance averaged 0.11% in cases and approximately 0.15% in controls.

The clonotype was recovered from a woman between 18 and 70 years old with a cervical HPV16 infection that either progressed to CIN3+ or cleared (not recorded which). Sequencing input: blood buffy coat. The chain uses TRBV11-3 and TRBJ1-1, with D tentatively TRBD1 (6 bases). This CDR3 reads CASSRTANTKAFF. CDR3 DNA, as far as it was read: TGTGCCAGCAGTCGGACAGCGAACACTAAA.